This T cell receptor beta chain was retrieved from a study of high-grade serous ovarian cancer treatment subgroups. For the study at large: Mean per sample: around 14,000 reads, around 7,100 unique TCR beta rearrangements.

Germline V gene lookup returns CDR1 MDHEN and CDR2 SYDVKM. The CDR3 is made up of 13 amino acids. V was clipped by 2 bases and J by 6 bases, with 7 bases between them. Tumor tissue was taken before any definitive surgery or chemotherapy was given. Measured with immunoSEQ multiplex PCR; TCRdb has only the in-frame clones, and not every one. This sample has 35,000 to 45,000 clones, with 79% found just once. This clone has more than one count but fewer than ten. Its target is unknown. Study results and caveats: Bulk tumor TCR sequencing gave no spatial information. CDR1 and CDR2 were left unanalyzed; analyses focused on CDR3. Tumors within one patient showed repertoire similarity of roughly 0.095 to 0.85.

The rearrangement joins TRBV28 to TRBJ2-2; a weak D match, TRBD1 (6 bases). This receptor was taken from a human donor with high-grade serous ovarian cancer. The sequencing sample was made of tumor tissue. The chain's CDR3 is CASSLEGAGELFF. CDR3 in DNA: TGTGCCAGCAGTTTAGAGGGGGCCGGGGAGCTGTTTTTT.